This T cell receptor beta chain was sequenced for a study of cytomegalovirus exposure and HLA in healthy donors. Findings of the study overall: The study labeled fewer than 200 TCR beta chains cytomegalovirus-associated. Serostatus for CMV was the only available immune exposure information.

Concerning this clone: Its specificity is not known. Other DNA sequences within the sample encode an identical CDR3.

The CDR3 runs 18 residues. Germline loops: CDR1 MGHRA, CDR2 YSYEKL. V lost 1 base and J lost 5; bases outside the gene matches: 6. The study ran its PCR with 60 Vbeta and 13 Jbeta primers. This table comes from immunoSEQ multiplex PCR, and its TCRdb copy is limited to in-frame clones, with some not included. The repertoire holds around 200,000 clones, with around 84% as singletons. The V gene is TRBV4-1, the J gene TRBJ2-3; 16 bases align to TRBD2. The clonotype originates from a woman between 50 and 59 years old in good health and CMV-seropositive. Sequenced: PBMCs. The CDR3 loop is CASSQVGTSGGAGDTQYF. The CDR3 DNA sequence: TGCGCCAGCAGCCAAGTGGGGACTAGCGGGGGGGCAGGAGATACGCAGTATTTT.